The sequence of this T cell receptor beta chain was determined in a study of cytomegalovirus exposure and HLA in healthy donors. Overall study context: Later, an analysis reported that the roughly 120 validation repertoires had used the same platform as the approximately 670 first-cohort repertoires.

Broader study findings: Some TCR beta chains (roughly 160 of them) were listed as cytomegalovirus-associated. That first-cohort TCR clusters tended to co-occur in the 120 or so validation repertoires was found in a later analysis.

On this clone: The target antigen is unknown.

Data came from immunoSEQ multiplex PCR; TCRdb stores just in-frame clones and leaves some out. The sample carries tens of thousands of clones, around 90% recorded once. The donors were part of the validation cohort, which consisted of under 150 subjects and was separate from the first cohort of 666 subjects. This CDR3 contains 14 residues. The V gene end was trimmed by 8 bases and the J gene end by 4 bases; junction bases not matched to a gene: 7. CDR1 and CDR2 (germline): LNHDA, SQIVND (reference sequence). This TCR came from a woman in her 30s in good health and CMV-seronegative. The sample comprised PBMCs. The genes are TRBV19 and TRBJ2-3, with 9 bases lining up with TRBD1. Here the CDR3 DNA reads TGTGCCAGTCAACCGGGACAGGGCTCAGATACGCAGTATTTT. Amino acids: CASQPGQGSDTQYF.